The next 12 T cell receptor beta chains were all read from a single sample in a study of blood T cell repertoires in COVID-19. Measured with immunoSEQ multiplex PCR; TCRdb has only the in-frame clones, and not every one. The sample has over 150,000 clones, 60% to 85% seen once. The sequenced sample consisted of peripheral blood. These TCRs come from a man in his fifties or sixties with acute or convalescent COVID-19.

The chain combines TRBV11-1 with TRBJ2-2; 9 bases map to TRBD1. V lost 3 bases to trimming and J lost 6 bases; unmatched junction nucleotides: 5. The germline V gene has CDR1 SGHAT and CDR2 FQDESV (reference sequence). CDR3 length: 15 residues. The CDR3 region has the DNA TGTGCCAGCAGCTTTAAAACAGGGGGCCCCGGGGAGCTGTTTTTT. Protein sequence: CASSFKTGGPGELFF.

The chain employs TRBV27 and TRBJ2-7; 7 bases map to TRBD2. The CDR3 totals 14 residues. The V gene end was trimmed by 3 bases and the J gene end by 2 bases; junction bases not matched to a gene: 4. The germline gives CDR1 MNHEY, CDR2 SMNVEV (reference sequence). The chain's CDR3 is CASSLGGRPYEQYF. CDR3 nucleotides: TGTGCCAGCAGTTTGGGGGGGAGGCCCTACGAGCAGTACTTC.

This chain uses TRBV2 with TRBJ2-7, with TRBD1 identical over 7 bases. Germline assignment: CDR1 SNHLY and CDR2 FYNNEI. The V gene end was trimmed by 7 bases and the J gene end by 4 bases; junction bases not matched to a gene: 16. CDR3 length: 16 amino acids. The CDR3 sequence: CASKRNRQGPLYEQYF. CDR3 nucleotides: TGTGCCAGCAAAAGGAACCGACAGGGACCGTTGTACGAGCAGTACTTC.

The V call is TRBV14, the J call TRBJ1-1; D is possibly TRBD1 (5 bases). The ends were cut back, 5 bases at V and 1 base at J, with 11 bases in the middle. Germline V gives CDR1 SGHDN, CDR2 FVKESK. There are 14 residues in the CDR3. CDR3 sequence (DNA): TGTGCCAGCAGCGGGAATAGGGGGAACACTGAAGCTTTCTTT. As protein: CASSGNRGNTEAFF.

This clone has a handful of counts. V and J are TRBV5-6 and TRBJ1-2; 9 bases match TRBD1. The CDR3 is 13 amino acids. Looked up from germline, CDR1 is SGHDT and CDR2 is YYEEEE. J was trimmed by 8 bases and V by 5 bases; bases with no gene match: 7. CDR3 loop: CASSPDRGVGYTF. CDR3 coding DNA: TGTGCCAGCAGTCCCGACAGGGGGGTAGGCTACACCTTC. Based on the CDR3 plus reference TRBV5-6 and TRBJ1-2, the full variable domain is DAGVTQSPTHLIKTRGQQVTLRCSPKSGHDTVSWYQQALGQGPQFIFQYYEEEERQRGNFPDRFSGHQFPNYSSELNVNALLLGDSALYLCASSPDRGVGYTFGSGTRLTVV.

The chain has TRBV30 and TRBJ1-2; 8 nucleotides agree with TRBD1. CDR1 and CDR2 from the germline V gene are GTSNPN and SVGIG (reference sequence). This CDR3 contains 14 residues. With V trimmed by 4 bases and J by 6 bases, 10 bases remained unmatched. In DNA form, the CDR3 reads TGTGCCTGGACTTATGACAGGGGATTAAATGGCTACACCTTC. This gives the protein CAWTYDRGLNGYTF.

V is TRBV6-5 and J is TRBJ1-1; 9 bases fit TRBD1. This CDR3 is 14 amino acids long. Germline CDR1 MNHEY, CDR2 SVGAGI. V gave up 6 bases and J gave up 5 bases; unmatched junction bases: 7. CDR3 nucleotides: TGTGCCAGCAGAGTTAACAGGGGGCAGACTGAAGCTTTCTTT. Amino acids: CASRVNRGQTEAFF.

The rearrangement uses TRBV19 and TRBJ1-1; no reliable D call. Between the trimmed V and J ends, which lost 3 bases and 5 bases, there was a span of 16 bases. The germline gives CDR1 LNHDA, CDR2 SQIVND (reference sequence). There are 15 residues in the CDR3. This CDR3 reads CASSIGGGMVTEAFF. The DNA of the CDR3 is TGTGCCAGTAGTATCGGAGGTGGTATGGTGACTGAAGCTTTCTTT.

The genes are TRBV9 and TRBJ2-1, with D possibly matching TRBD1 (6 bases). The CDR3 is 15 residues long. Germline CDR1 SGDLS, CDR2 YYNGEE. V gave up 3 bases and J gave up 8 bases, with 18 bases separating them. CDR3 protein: CASSDTGSPGDEQFF. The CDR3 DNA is TGTGCCAGCAGCGACACAGGATCCCCAGGGGATGAGCAGTTCTTC.

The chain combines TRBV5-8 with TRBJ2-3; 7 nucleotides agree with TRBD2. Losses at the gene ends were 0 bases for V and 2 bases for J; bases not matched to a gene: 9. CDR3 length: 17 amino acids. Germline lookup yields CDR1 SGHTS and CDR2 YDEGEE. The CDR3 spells CASSLAGGSPSTDTQYF. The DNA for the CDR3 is TGTGCCAGCAGCTTGGCTGGCGGGAGTCCCTCCACAGATACGCAGTATTTT. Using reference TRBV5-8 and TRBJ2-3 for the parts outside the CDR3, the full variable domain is EAGVTQSPTHLIKTRGQQATLRCSPISGHTSVYWYQQALGLGLQFLLWYDEGEERNRGNFPPRFSGRQFPNYSSELNVNALELEDSALYLCASSLAGGSPSTDTQYFGPGTRLTVL.

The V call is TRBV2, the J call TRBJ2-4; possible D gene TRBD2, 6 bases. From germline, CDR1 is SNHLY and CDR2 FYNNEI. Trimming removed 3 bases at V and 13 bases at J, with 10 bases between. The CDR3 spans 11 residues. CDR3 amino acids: CASSEGGVQYF. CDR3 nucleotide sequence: TGTGCCAGCAGTGAGGGCGGGGTACAGTACTTC.

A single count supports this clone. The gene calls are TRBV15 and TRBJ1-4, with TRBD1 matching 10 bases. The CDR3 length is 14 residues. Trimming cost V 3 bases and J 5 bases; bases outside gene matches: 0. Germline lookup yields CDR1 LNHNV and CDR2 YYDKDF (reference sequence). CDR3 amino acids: CATSRGQGNEKLFF. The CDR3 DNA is TGTGCCACCAGCAGGGGACAGGGGAATGAAAAACTGTTTTTT.